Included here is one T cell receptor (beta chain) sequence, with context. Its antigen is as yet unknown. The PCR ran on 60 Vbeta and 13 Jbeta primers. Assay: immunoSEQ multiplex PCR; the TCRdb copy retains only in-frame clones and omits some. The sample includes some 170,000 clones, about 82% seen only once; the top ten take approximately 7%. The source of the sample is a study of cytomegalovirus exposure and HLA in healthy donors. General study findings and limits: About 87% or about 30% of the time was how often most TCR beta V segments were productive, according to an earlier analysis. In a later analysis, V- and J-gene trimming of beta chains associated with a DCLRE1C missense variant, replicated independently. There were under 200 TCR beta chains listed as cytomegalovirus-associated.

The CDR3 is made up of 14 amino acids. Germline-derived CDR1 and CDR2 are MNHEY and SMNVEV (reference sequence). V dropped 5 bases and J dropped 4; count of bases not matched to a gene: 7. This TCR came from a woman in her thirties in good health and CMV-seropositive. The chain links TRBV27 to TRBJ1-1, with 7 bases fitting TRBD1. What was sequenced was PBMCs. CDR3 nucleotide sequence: TGTGCCAGCAGTATGTACAGGGGCGTCACTGAAGCTTTCTTT. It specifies CASSMYRGVTEAFF.